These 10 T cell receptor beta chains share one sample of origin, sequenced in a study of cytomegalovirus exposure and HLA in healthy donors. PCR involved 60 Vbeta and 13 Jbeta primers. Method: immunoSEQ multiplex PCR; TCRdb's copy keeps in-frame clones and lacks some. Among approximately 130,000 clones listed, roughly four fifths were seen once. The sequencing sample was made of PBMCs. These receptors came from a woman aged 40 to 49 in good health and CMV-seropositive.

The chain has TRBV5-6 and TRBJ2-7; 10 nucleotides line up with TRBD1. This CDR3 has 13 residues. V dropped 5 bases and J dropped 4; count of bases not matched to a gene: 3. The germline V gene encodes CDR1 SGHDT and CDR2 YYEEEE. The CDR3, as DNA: TGTGCCAGCAGGAGACAGGGGGCTTACGAGCAGTACTTC. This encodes CASRRQGAYEQYF. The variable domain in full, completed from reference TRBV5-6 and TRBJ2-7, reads DAGVTQSPTHLIKTRGQQVTLRCSPKSGHDTVSWYQQALGQGPQFIFQYYEEEERQRGNFPDRFSGHQFPNYSSELNVNALLLGDSALYLCASRRQGAYEQYFGPGTRLTVT.

The CDR3 protein is CASTASAGKNIQYF. The CDR3 DNA reads TGTGCCAGCACCGCCAGCGCCGGCAAAAACATTCAGTACTTC. This rearrangement joins TRBV6-5 to TRBJ2-4; D is unclear. V shed 7 bases and J shed 3 bases, with 13 bases lying between them. The V gene's germline CDR1 is MNHEY and CDR2 SVGAGI. The CDR3 contains 14 residues.

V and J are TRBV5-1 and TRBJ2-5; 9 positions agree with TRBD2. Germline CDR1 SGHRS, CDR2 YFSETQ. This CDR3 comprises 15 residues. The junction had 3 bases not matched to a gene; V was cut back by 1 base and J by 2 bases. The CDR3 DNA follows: TGCGCCAGCAGCTTGATAGCGGGAGTTCAAGAGACCCAGTACTTC. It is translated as CASSLIAGVQETQYF. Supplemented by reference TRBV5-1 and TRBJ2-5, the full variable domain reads KAGVTQTPRYLIKTRGQQVTLSCSPISGHRSVSWYQQTPGQGLQFLFEYFSETQRNKGNFPGRFSGRQFSNSRSEMNVSTLELGDSALYLCASSLIAGVQETQYFGPGTRLLVL.

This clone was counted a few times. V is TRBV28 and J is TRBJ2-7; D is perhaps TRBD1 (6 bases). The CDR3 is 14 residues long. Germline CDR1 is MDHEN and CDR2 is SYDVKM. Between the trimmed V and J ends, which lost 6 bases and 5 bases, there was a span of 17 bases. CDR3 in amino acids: CASRTGRLEDEQYF. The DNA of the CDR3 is TGTGCCAGCAGGACAGGCCGGCTGGAGGACGAGCAGTACTTC.

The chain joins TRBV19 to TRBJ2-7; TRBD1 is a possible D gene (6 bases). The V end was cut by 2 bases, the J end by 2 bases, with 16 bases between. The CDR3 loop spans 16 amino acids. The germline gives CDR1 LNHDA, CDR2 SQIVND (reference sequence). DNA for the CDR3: TGTGCCAGTAGTATATCCGGAACAGGGCCCACCTACGAGCAGTACTTC. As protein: CASSISGTGPTYEQYF.

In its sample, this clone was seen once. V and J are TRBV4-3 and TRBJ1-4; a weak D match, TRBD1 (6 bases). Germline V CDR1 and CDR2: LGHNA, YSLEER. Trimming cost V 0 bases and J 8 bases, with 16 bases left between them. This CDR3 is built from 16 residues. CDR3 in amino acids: CASSQDGQGHEEKLFF. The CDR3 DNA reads TGCGCCAGCAGCCAAGATGGTCAGGGGCATGAGGAAAAACTGTTTTTT.

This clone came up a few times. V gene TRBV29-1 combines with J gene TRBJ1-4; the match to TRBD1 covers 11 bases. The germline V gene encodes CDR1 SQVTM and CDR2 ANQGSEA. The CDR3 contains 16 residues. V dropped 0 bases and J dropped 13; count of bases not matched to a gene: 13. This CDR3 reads CSVEDEDRDRGCGLFF. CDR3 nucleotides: TGCAGCGTTGAAGACGAGGACCGGGACAGGGGGTGTGGACTGTTTTTT.

CDR3 residues: CASSPQRESYEQYF. The CDR3 region has the DNA TGTGCCAGCAGCCCGCAGAGGGAGAGCTACGAGCAGTACTTC. This chain connects TRBV11-2 to TRBJ2-7; weak D call: TRBD2 (5 bases). This CDR3 comprises 14 residues. Between the trimmed V and J ends, which lost 5 bases and 3 bases, there was a span of 14 bases. The germline CDR1 and CDR2 sequences are SGHAT and FQNNGV.

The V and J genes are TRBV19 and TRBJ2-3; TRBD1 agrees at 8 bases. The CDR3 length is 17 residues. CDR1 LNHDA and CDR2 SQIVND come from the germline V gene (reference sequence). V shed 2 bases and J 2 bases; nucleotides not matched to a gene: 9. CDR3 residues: CASSIRGTGFSTDTQYF. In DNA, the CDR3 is TGTGCCAGTAGTATACGAGGGACAGGTTTTTCCACAGATACGCAGTATTTT. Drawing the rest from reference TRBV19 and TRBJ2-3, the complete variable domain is DGGITQSPKYLFRKEGQNVTLSCEQNLNHDAMYWYRQDPGQGLRLIYYSQIVNDFQKGDIAEGYSVSREKKESFPLTVTSAQKNPTAFYLCASSIRGTGFSTDTQYFGPGTRLTVL.

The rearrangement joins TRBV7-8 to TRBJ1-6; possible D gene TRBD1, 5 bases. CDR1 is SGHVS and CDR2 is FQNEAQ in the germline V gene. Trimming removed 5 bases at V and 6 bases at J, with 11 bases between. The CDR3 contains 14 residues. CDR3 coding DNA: TGTGCCAGCAGCCCCGAGACAGTTAATTCACCCCTCCACTTT. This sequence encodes CASSPETVNSPLHF.